Listed here is a single T cell receptor beta chain. This entry belongs to a study of T cells in localized non-small cell lung cancer. The table came from immunoSEQ multiplex PCR; TCRdb's copy has only in-frame clones and leaves some out. The table includes fewer than 20,000 clones, 85% to 90% detected once. The CDR3 sequence is 13 residues long. V lost 6 bases and J lost 2, with 11 bases in between. CDR1 and CDR2 from the germline V gene are MNHNS and SASEGT. The sequence derives from a woman aged 35 to 70 with stage III lung adenocarcinoma. The chain recombines TRBV6-1 with TRBJ2-7; D remains ambiguous. The material was peripheral blood mononuclear cells, obtained before any cancer treatment. In DNA form, the CDR3 reads TGTGCCAGCAGCGAAAGGTGGCCCTACGAGCAGTACTTC. This codes for CASSERWPYEQYF.